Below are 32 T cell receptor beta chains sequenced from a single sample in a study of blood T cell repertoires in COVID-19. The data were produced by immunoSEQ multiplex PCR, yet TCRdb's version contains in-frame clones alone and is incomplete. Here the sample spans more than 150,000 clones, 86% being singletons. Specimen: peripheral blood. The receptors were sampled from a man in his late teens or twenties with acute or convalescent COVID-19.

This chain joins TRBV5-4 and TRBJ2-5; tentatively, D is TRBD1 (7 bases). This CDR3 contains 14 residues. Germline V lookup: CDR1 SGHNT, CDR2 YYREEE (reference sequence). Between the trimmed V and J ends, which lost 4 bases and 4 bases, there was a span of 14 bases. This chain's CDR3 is CASSVQGTPETQYF. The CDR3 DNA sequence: TGTGCCAGCAGCGTACAGGGGACTCCAGAGACCCAGTACTTC. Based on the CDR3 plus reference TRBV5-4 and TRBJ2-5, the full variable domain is ETGVTQSPTHLIKTRGQQVTLRCSSQSGHNTVSWYQQALGQGPQFIFQYYREEENGRGNFPPRFSGLQFPNYSSELNVNALELDDSALYLCASSVQGTPETQYFGPGTRLLVL.

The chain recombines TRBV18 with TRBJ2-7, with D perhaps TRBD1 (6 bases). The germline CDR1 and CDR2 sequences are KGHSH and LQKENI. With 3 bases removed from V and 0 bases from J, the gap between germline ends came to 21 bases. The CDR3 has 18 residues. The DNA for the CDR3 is TGTGCCAGCTCACCCACGATTATTCGACAGGTTGACTCCTACGAGCAGTACTTC. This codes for CASSPTIIRQVDSYEQYF.

CDR3 nucleotide sequence: TGTGCCACCAGCAGGGGGCACACCGGGGAGCTGTTTTTT. Translated: CATSRGHTGELFF. V is TRBV24-1 and J is TRBJ2-2; 8 bases agree with TRBD1. V shed 7 bases and J 3 bases; nucleotides not matched to a gene: 0. The CDR3 runs to 13 residues. The germline gives CDR1 KGHDR, CDR2 SFDVKD.

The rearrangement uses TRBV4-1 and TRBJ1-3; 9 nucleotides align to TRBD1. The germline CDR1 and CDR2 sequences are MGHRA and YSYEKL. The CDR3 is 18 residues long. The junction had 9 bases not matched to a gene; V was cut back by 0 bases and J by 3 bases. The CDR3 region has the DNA TGCGCCAGCAGCCAAGACGCCCTGGACAGGGGTTTTGGAAACACCATATATTTT. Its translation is CASSQDALDRGFGNTIYF.

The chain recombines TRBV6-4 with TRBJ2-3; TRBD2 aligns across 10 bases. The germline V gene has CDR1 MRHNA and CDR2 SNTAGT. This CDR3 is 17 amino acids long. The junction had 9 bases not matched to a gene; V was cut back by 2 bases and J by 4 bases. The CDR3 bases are TGTGCCAGCAGTGACGGCAGAGCGGGGGGGCACGCAGATACGCAGTATTTT. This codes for CASSDGRAGGHADTQYF.

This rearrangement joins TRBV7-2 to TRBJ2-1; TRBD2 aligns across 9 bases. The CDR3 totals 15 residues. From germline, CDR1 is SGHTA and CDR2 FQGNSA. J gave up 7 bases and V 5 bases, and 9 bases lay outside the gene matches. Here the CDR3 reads CASSPSRLAANEQFF. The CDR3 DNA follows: TGTGCCAGCAGCCCCAGCAGACTAGCGGCGAATGAGCAGTTCTTC.

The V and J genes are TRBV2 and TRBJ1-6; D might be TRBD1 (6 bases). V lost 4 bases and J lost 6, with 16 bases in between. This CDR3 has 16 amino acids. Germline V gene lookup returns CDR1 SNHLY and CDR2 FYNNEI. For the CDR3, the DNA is TGTGCCAGCAGTGCTGAGTCAGGGGCCACTAATTCACCCCTCCACTTT. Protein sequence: CASSAESGATNSPLHF.

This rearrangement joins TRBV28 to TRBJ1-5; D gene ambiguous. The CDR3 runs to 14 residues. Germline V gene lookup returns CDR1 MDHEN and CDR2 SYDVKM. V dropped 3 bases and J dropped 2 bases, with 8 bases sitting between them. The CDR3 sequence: CASSFVGGNQPQHF. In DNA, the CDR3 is TGTGCCAGCAGTTTCGTGGGAGGCAATCAGCCCCAGCATTTT.

The CDR3 loop is CASSPRGSSGNTIYF. CDR3 nucleotides: TGTGCCAGCTCACCTAGGGGCAGCTCTGGAAACACCATATATTTT. The genes are TRBV18 and TRBJ1-3, with a possible D match to TRBD1 (5 bases). V was pared by 3 bases and J by 0 bases, with 9 bases between. This CDR3 region has 15 residues. Germline V CDR1 and CDR2: KGHSH, LQKENI. The full variable domain, rest sourced from reference TRBV18 and TRBJ1-3, is NAGVMQNPRHLVRRRGQEARLRCSPMKGHSHVYWYRQLPEEGLKFMVYLQKENIIDESGMPKERFSAEFPKEGPSILRIQQVVRGDSAAYFCASSPRGSSGNTIYFGEGSWLTVV.

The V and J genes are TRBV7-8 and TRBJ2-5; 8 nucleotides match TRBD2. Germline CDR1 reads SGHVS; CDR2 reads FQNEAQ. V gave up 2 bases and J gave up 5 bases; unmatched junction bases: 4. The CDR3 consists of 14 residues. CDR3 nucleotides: TGTGCCAGCAGCTTACGCGGGGGGATGGAGACCCAGTACTTC. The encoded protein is CASSLRGGMETQYF.

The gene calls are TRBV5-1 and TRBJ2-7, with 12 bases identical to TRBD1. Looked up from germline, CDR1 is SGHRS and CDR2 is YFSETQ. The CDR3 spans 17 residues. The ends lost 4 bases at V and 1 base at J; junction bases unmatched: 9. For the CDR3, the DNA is TGCGCCAGCAGCCCAGGGACAGGGGGCTATTCGTCCTACGAGCAGTACGTC. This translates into CASSPGTGGYSSYEQYV.

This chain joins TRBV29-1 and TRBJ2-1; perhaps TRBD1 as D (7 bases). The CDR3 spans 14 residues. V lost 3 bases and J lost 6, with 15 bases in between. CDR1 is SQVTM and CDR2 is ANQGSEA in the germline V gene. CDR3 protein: CSVDGQGGFNEQFF. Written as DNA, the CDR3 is TGCAGCGTTGATGGGCAGGGGGGCTTCAATGAGCAGTTCTTC.

The CDR3 DNA reads as TGTGCCAGCAGTTTATCGGTCGGCGAGCAGTACGTC. Protein product: CASSLSVGEQYV. The J gene is TRBJ2-7, the V gene TRBV12-3 or TRBV12-4, with D uncertain. V was cut by 2 bases and J by 6 bases, with 8 bases left in between. The CDR3 spans 12 residues.

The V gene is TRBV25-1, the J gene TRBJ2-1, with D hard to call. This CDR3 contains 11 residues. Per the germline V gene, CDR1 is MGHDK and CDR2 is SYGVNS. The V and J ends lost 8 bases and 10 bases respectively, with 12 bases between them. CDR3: CASSPQTEQFF. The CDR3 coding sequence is TGTGCCAGCTCCCCCCAGACAGAGCAGTTCTTC.

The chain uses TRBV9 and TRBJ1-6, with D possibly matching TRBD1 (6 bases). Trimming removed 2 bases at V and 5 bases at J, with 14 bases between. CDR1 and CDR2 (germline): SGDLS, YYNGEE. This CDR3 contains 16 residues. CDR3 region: CASSVRGGSDNSPLHF. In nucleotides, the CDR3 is TGTGCCAGCAGCGTTAGGGGGGGTTCGGATAATTCACCCCTCCACTTT.

CDR3 nucleotides: TGTGCCAGCAGCCAAGACGCCACCTCCGGGGTCAGAAGAGAAGACTCTGGAAACACCATATATTTT. Amino acids: CASSQDATSGVRREDSGNTIYF. The rearrangement joins TRBV4-2 to TRBJ1-3; D is ambiguous. This CDR3 spans 22 amino acids. V shed 0 bases and J shed 0 bases, with 27 bases lying between them. Germline CDR1 and CDR2: LGHNA and YNFKEQ.

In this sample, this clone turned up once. The CDR3 loop reads CASSPGYRTGSYNEQFF. In DNA form, the CDR3 reads TGTGCCAGCAGCCCTGGTTATCGGACAGGTAGCTACAATGAGCAGTTCTTC. The rearrangement joins TRBV5-6 to TRBJ2-1, with 7 bases aligning to TRBD1. Trimming removed 4 bases from V and 3 bases from J; junction bases left unmatched: 13. CDR1 is SGHDT and CDR2 is YYEEEE in the germline V gene. The CDR3 sequence is 17 residues long.

CDR3 bases: TGTGCCAGCTCACCACGACAGGGGGCAAACAATGAGCAGTTCTTC. Its protein is CASSPRQGANNEQFF. The chain recombines TRBV18 with TRBJ2-1, with 10 bases identical to TRBD1. In germline, CDR1 is KGHSH, CDR2 LQKENI. The CDR3 is 15 residues long. J lost 5 bases, V lost 1 base, and 2 bases had no gene match.

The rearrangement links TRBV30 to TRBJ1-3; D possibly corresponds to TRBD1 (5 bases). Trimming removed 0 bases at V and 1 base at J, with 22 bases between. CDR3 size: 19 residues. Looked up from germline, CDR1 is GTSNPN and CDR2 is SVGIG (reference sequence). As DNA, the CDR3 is TGTGCCTGGAGTGTTAGTAGGAACAGGCGGGGGACTTCTGGAAACACCATATATTTT. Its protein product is CAWSVSRNRRGTSGNTIYF.

For the CDR3, the DNA is TGTGCCAGCAGTCCTACAGGGTACCAAGAGACCCAGTACTTC. Its translation is CASSPTGYQETQYF. The chain recombines TRBV28 with TRBJ2-5, with a weak D call TRBD1 (6 bases). The CDR3 totals 14 residues. Germline values: CDR1 MDHEN, CDR2 SYDVKM. V gave up 5 bases and J gave up 0 bases, with 10 bases separating them.

CDR3 amino acids: CASSGRENTEAFF. The CDR3 region has the DNA TGTGCCAGCAGCGGCAGGGAGAACACTGAAGCTTTCTTT. The chain employs TRBV11-2 and TRBJ1-1; a possible D gene is TRBD1 (5 bases). V was shortened by 5 bases and J by 1 base, with 8 bases between the two germline ends. CDR1 and CDR2 (germline): SGHAT, FQNNGV. The CDR3 runs to 13 residues.

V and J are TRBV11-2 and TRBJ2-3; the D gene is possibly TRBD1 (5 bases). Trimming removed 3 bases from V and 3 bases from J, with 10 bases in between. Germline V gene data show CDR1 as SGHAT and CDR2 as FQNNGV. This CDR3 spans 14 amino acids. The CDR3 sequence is CASSFGQGTDTQYF. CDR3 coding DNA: TGTGCCAGCAGCTTCGGGCAGGGAACAGATACGCAGTATTTT.

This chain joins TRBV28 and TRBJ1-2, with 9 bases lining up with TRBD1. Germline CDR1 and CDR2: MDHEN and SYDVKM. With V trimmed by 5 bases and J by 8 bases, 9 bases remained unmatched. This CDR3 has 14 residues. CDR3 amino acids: CASSHGDREEGYTF. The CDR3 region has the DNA TGTGCCAGCAGTCACGGGGACAGGGAGGAAGGCTACACCTTC.

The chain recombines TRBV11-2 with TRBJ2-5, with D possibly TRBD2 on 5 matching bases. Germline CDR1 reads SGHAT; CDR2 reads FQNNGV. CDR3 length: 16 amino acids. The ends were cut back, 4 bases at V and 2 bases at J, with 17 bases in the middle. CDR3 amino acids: CASSSRDPSPQETQYF. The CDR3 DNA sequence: TGTGCCAGCAGCTCGAGGGATCCGTCACCTCAAGAGACCCAGTACTTC. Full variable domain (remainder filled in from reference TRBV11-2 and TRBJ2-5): EAGVAQSPRYKIIEKRQSVAFWCNPISGHATLYWYQQILGQGPKLLIQFQNNGVVDDSQLPKDRFSAERLKGVDSTLKIQPAKLEDSAVYLCASSSRDPSPQETQYFGPGTRLLVL.

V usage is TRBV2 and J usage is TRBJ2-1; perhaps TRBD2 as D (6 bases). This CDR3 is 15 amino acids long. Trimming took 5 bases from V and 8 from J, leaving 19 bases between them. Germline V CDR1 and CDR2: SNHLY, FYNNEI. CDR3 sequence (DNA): TGTGCCAGCAGTCTCTCCGGGACGGGGGTCGATGAGCAGTTCTTC. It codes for CASSLSGTGVDEQFF.

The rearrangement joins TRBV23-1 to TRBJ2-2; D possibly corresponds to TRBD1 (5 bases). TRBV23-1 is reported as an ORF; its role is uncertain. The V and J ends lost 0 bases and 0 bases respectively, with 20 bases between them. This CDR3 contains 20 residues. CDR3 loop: CASSQSRTLIPTANTGELFF. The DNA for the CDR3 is TGCGCCAGCAGTCAATCTAGGACACTCATACCGACAGCGAACACCGGGGAGCTGTTTTTT.

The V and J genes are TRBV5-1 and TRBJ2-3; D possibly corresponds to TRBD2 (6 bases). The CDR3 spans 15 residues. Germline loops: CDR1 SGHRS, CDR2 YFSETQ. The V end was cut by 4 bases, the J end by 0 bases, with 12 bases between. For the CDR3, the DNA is TGCGCCAGCAGCCCCCTGGGGGGAAGCACAGATACGCAGTATTTT. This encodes CASSPLGGSTDTQYF.

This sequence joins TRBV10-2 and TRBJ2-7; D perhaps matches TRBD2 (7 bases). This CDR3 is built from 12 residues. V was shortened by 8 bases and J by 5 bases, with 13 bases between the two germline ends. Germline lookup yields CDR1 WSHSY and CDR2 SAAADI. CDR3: CASSGGLNEQYF. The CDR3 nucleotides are TGCGCCAGCTCCGGGGGGCTTAACGAGCAGTACTTC.

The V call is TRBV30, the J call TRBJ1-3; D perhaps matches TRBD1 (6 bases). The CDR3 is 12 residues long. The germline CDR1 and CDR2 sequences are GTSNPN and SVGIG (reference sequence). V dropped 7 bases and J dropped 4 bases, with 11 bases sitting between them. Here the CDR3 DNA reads TGTGCCTTAAACGACAGGGGAAACACCATATATTTT. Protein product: CALNDRGNTIYF.

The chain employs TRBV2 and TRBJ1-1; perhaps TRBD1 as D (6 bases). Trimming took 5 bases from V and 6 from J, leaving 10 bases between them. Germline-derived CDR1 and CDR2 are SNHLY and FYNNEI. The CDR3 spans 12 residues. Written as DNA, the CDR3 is TGTGCCAGCAGTCGACAGGCGCCTGAAGCTTTCTTT. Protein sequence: CASSRQAPEAFF.

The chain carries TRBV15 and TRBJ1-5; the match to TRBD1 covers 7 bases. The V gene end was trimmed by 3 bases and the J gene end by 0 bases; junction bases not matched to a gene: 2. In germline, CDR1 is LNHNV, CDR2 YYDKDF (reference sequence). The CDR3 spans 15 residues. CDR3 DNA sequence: TGTGCCACCAGCAGTTGGGACAGTAGCAATCAGCCCCAGCATTTT. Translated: CATSSWDSSNQPQHF. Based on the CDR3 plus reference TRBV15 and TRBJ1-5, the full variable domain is DAMVIQNPRYQVTQFGKPVTLSCSQTLNHNVMYWYQQKSSQAPKLLFHYYDKDFNNEADTPDNFQSRRPNTSFCFLDIRSPGLGDTAMYLCATSSWDSSNQPQHFGDGTRLSIL.

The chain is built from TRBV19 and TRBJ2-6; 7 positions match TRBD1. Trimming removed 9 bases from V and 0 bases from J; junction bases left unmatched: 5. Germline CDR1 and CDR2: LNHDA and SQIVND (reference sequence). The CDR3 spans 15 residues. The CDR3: CASGDSYSGANVLTF. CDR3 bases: TGTGCCAGCGGGGACAGCTACTCTGGGGCCAACGTCCTGACTTTC.